This note documents a single T cell receptor beta chain sequence. This sample is part of a study of shared clonotypes between healthy human individuals. Profiling relied on immunoSEQ multiplex PCR, and the TCRdb table lists in-frame clones only, not all of them. Found here are approximately 2.5 million clones, around 90% of them singletons; the top ten hold around 0.14%. Trimming took off 0 bases at V and 6 bases at J, with 10 bases between the two ends. The germline CDR1 and CDR2 sequences are SGHRS and YFSETQ. This CDR3 has 13 residues. This chain connects TRBV5-1 to TRBJ2-7; possible D gene TRBD1, 5 bases. Sequenced: naive CD4+ T cells sorted from blood. Subset described: CD45RA+ positively selected. This receptor was taken from a young man in good health. The CDR3 loop reads CASSLEAGLEQYF. CDR3 nucleotide sequence: TGCGCCAGCAGCTTGGAGGCAGGGCTCGAGCAGTACTTC.